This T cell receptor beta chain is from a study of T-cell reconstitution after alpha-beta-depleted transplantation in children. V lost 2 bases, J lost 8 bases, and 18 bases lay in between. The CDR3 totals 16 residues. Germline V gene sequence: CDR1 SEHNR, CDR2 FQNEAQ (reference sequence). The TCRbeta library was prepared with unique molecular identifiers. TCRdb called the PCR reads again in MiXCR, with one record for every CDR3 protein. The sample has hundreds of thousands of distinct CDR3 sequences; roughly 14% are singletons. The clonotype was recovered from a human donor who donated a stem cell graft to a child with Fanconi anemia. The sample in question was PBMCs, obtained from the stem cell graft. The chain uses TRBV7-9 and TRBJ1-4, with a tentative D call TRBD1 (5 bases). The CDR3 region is CASSLSIGRGDEKLFF. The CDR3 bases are TGTGCCAGCAGCTTAAGCATCGGGCGGGGCGACGAAAAACTGTTTTTT.